Each of the 27 T cell receptor beta chains below was sequenced from the same sample in a study of cytomegalovirus exposure and HLA in healthy donors. Vbeta (60) and Jbeta (13) primers were used in the PCR. Assay used: immunoSEQ multiplex PCR; TCRdb lists only in-frame clones, some missing. The data contain 100,000 to 150,000 clones, about three quarters of them singletons. Input material: PBMCs. The receptors here all came from a human donor in good health.

The chain couples TRBV28 to TRBJ1-2; D not resolved. The germline V gene encodes CDR1 MDHEN and CDR2 SYDVKM. V was clipped by 3 bases and J by 6 bases, with 8 bases between them. CDR3 length: 12 amino acids. In DNA, the CDR3 is TGTGCCAGCAGTTTTTTGAGTAATGGCTACACCTTC. Protein: CASSFLSNGYTF.

The CDR3 nucleotides read TGTGCCAGCAGCTTGGGGGACAGGCCCACATCCTACGAGCAGTACTTC. Its translation: CASSLGDRPTSYEQYF. The rearrangement joins TRBV5-4 to TRBJ2-7, with 8 nucleotides matching TRBD1. Losses at the gene ends were 0 bases for V and 1 base for J; bases not matched to a gene: 6. There are 16 residues in the CDR3. CDR1 is SGHNT and CDR2 is YYREEE in the germline V gene (reference sequence).

The chain has TRBV30 and TRBJ2-7; D possibly corresponds to TRBD1 (6 bases). V lost 4 bases to trimming and J lost 2 bases, with 6 bases between them. The germline V gene has CDR1 GTSNPN and CDR2 SVGIG (reference sequence). The CDR3 is made up of 11 amino acids. The CDR3 reads CAWTGAYEQYF. The CDR3 DNA follows: TGTGCCTGGACAGGGGCCTACGAGCAGTACTTC.

This clone was seen a handful of times. This chain links TRBV18 with TRBJ2-7, with 7 nucleotides matching TRBD1. Germline loops: CDR1 KGHSH, CDR2 LQKENI. CDR3 length: 13 residues. With 5 bases clipped from V and 3 bases from J, the junction kept 4 bases outside the gene matches. The CDR3 bases are TGTGCCAGCTCAACCCGACAGGGCTACGAGCAGTACTTC. Translating it yields CASSTRQGYEQYF.

CDR3 DNA sequence: TGTGCAAGTCGCTTTAGGGTACAGGGTTCCCCGACTTACGAGCAGTACTTC. Amino acid sequence: CASRFRVQGSPTYEQYF. The genes are TRBV12-2 and TRBJ2-7; TRBD1 is the table's D call, not checked against the DNA. TRBV12-2 is deemed a pseudogene. The CDR3 is 17 amino acids.

This chain uses TRBV5-1 with TRBJ2-5; TRBD2 agrees at 8 bases. In germline, CDR1 is SGHRS, CDR2 YFSETQ. The V and J ends lost 4 bases and 5 bases, in that order; junction bases with no gene match: 13. CDR3 size: 16 residues. The CDR3 DNA follows: TGCGCCAGCAGCGAACCGGGACTAGACGCCGTTGAGACCCAGTACTTC. It encodes CASSEPGLDAVETQYF.

This clone was counted between two and nine times. The chain is built from TRBV7-9 and TRBJ2-5; a possible D gene is TRBD1 (6 bases). V shed 10 bases and J shed 1 base, with 19 bases lying between them. Germline assignment: CDR1 SEHNR and CDR2 FQNEAQ (reference sequence). CDR3 length equals 15 residues. The CDR3 nucleotides read TGTGCCATCGCCCCCGCGGACAGACGCCAAGAGACCCAGTACTTC. This sequence encodes CAIAPADRRQETQYF.

This clone is medium-sized. This rearrangement joins TRBV5-6 to TRBJ2-2; D gene ambiguous. CDR3 size: 16 residues. The V gene lost 1 base and the J gene lost 9 bases, with 19 bases spanning the gap. The V gene's germline CDR1 is SGHDT and CDR2 YYEEEE. This chain's CDR3 is CASSLRASTGSRELFF. The CDR3 DNA sequence: TGTGCCAGCAGCTTGCGAGCCAGTACCGGGTCCCGGGAGCTGTTTTTT.

The genes are TRBV2 and TRBJ2-7, with D perhaps matching TRBD2 (6 bases). Trimming removed 3 bases from V and 5 bases from J, with 14 bases in between. Germline lookup yields CDR1 SNHLY and CDR2 FYNNEI. This CDR3 is built from 14 residues. The CDR3 coding sequence is TGTGCCAGCAGTGACAGGTCGGGGGTCGACGAGCAGTACTTC. It codes for CASSDRSGVDEQYF.

CDR3 residues: CASSWDSSSGNTIYF. The CDR3 nucleotides read TGTGCCAGCAGCTGGGACAGTAGCTCTGGAAACACCATATATTTT. The V and J genes are TRBV28 and TRBJ1-3, with TRBD1 matching 7 bases. The CDR3 totals 15 residues. Germline-derived CDR1 and CDR2 are MDHEN and SYDVKM. V lost 6 bases, J lost 0 bases, and 5 bases stayed unmatched.

The rearrangement uses TRBV18 and TRBJ1-3; TRBD1 might be the D (5 bases). Germline assignment: CDR1 KGHSH and CDR2 LQKENI. The CDR3 runs to 16 residues. Trimming removed 2 bases at V and 4 bases at J, with 15 bases between. CDR3 protein: CASSPLASGFGNTIYF. In nucleotides, the CDR3 is TGTGCCAGCTCACCATTGGCGTCAGGGTTCGGAAACACCATATATTTT.

The chain is built from TRBV29-1 and TRBJ1-5; D might be TRBD1 (5 bases). Germline V gives CDR1 SQVTM, CDR2 ANQGSEA. The CDR3 totals 13 residues. Trimming removed 7 bases from V and 0 bases from J, with 10 bases in between. The chain's CDR3 is CSGGEGSNQPQHF. As DNA, the CDR3 is TGCAGCGGGGGGGAGGGTAGCAATCAGCCCCAGCATTTT.

This chain joins TRBV18 and TRBJ1-6, with D unresolved. CDR1 KGHSH and CDR2 LQKENI come from the germline V gene. CDR3 length equals 16 residues. V lost 2 bases to trimming and J lost 10 bases, with 18 bases between them. CDR3 in DNA: TGTGCCAGCTCACCAGATCGGAGAGGCTCCGACTCACCCCTCCACTTT. Translated, it gives CASSPDRRGSDSPLHF.

This clone showed up just a few times. This chain links TRBV5-8 with TRBJ1-5; D may be TRBD1 (5 bases). The CDR3 runs to 12 residues. V was cut by 0 bases and J by 13 bases, with 11 bases left in between. Germline V gene sequence: CDR1 SGHTS, CDR2 YDEGEE. CDR3 in DNA: TGTGCCAGCAGCTTGGTTGGGGCAGGGCAGCATTTT. Translated, it gives CASSLVGAGQHF.

The rearrangement joins TRBV10-3 to TRBJ1-1, with D possibly matching TRBD1 (5 bases). The CDR3 sequence is 13 residues long. Looked up from germline, CDR1 is ENHRY and CDR2 is SYGVKD. V shed 6 bases and J shed 4 bases, with 12 bases lying between them. CDR3 region: CAIRTDTVTEAFF. Here the CDR3 DNA reads TGTGCCATCAGGACGGACACGGTCACTGAAGCTTTCTTT.

This clone came up a few times. The V gene is TRBV18, the J gene TRBJ1-1, with 7 bases identical to TRBD1. Per the germline V gene, CDR1 is KGHSH and CDR2 is LQKENI. This CDR3 has 13 residues. The V and J ends lost 6 bases and 6 bases, in that order; junction bases with no gene match: 7. CDR3 nucleotides: TGTGCCAGCTCGCATTACAGGGGTCCTGAAGCTTTCTTT. This translates into CASSHYRGPEAFF.

The rearrangement links TRBV7-9 to TRBJ1-3; 9 positions match TRBD1. The V gene's germline CDR1 is SEHNR and CDR2 FQNEAQ (reference sequence). The CDR3 has 16 amino acids. The junction had 9 bases not matched to a gene; V was cut back by 1 base and J by 8 bases. The CDR3 bases are TGTGCCAGCAGCTTAGGTTCAGGACAGGGGTCATACACCATATATTTT. It specifies CASSLGSGQGSYTIYF.

J is TRBJ2-7 and V is TRBV5-4, with a weak D call TRBD1 (8 bases). This CDR3 comprises 14 residues. Germline values: CDR1 SGHNT, CDR2 YYREEE (reference sequence). V was trimmed by 4 bases and J by 7 bases, leaving 18 bases between them. The CDR3 bases are TGTGCCAGCAGCCCGACCCCACAGGGGGGGGAGCAGTACTTC. Translated, it gives CASSPTPQGGEQYF.

This clone was seen a few times. This CDR3 is CASSPFGLVGYTF. CDR3 nucleotide sequence: TGTGCCAGCAGCCCGTTTGGGCTGGTGGGCTACACCTTC. The genes are TRBV27 and TRBJ1-2, with no clear D. Germline assignment: CDR1 MNHEY and CDR2 SMNVEV (reference sequence). This CDR3 has 13 residues. The V end lost 6 bases, the J end lost 8 bases, and 16 bases lay between the germline ends.

This clone was counted a few times. Germline and junction disagree at one end, which may indicate a read error. The CDR3 reads CSSSSVQTGSTEAFF. The CDR3 DNA reads TGTTCCAGCAGCTCAGTTCAGACAGGTAGCACTGAAGCTTTCTTT. The J gene is TRBJ1-1, the V gene TRBV7-9, with a weak D call TRBD1 (6 bases). The CDR3 is 15 amino acids. CDR1 is SEHNR and CDR2 is FQNEAQ in the germline V gene (reference sequence).

This chain links TRBV27 with TRBJ2-1; 9 nucleotides align to TRBD1. Per the germline V gene, CDR1 is MNHEY and CDR2 is SMNVEV (reference sequence). The CDR3 is 16 residues long. V dropped 5 bases and J dropped 1; count of bases not matched to a gene: 6. Here the CDR3 reads CASSPGQGMSYNEQFF. CDR3 coding DNA: TGTGCCAGCAGTCCAGGACAGGGGATGTCCTACAATGAGCAGTTCTTC.

V is TRBV6-5 and J is TRBJ1-1; D gene unclear. CDR3 length equals 13 residues. The ends were cut back, 2 bases at V and 6 bases at J, with 10 bases in the middle. Germline V CDR1 and CDR2: MNHEY, SVGAGI. CDR3 DNA: TGTGCCAGCAGTTACACTTGGGGAGCTGAAGCTTTCTTT. Encoded protein: CASSYTWGAEAFF.

The chain carries TRBV7-6 and TRBJ1-5; no firm D call. This CDR3 is built from 15 residues. CDR1 and CDR2 from the germline V gene are SGHVS and FNYEAQ. V lost 5 bases and J 1 base, leaving 12 bases between the germline ends. The CDR3 is CASSPNSWSNQPQHF. The CDR3 DNA sequence: TGTGCCAGCAGCCCTAATAGTTGGAGCAATCAGCCCCAGCATTTT.

The V gene is TRBV6-1, the J gene TRBJ2-7; D may be TRBD2 (7 bases). V was pared by 8 bases and J by 6 bases, with 17 bases between. The CDR3 extends over 13 amino acids. Germline CDR1 reads MNHNS; CDR2 reads SASEGT. The DNA for the CDR3 is TGTGCCAGCCGGGAGGCAGGGGCGGGCGAGCAGTACTTC. Protein product: CASREAGAGEQYF.

The V and J genes are TRBV7-6 and TRBJ2-7, with 9 bases identical to TRBD1. CDR1 SGHVS and CDR2 FNYEAQ come from the germline V gene. The CDR3 spans 15 residues. Losses at the gene ends were 6 bases for V and 4 bases for J; bases not matched to a gene: 10. This CDR3 reads CASSRSSDRGYEQYF. The CDR3 DNA reads TGTGCCAGCAGTCGGTCCTCTGACAGGGGGTACGAGCAGTACTTC.

The rearrangement joins TRBV5-1 to TRBJ1-1; 12 bases agree with TRBD1. In germline, CDR1 is SGHRS, CDR2 YFSETQ. J lost 4 bases, V lost 4 bases, and 11 bases had no gene match. The CDR3 length is 17 residues. The CDR3 nucleotides read TGCGCCAGCAGCCGACCGGGACAGGGGGCGCTGAGCACTGAAGCTTTCTTT. Protein: CASSRPGQGALSTEAFF.

The chain has TRBV2 and TRBJ2-6; perhaps TRBD1 as D (6 bases). Looked up from germline, CDR1 is SNHLY and CDR2 is FYNNEI. This CDR3 has 18 residues. V was pared by 3 bases and J by 3 bases, with 18 bases between. Written as DNA, the CDR3 is TGTGCCAGCAGTGACCCCGTAAGGGGGTTTGTTGGGGCCAACGTCCTGACTTTC. Translating it yields CASSDPVRGFVGANVLTF. The complete variable domain, with remaining parts taken from reference TRBV2 and TRBJ2-6, reads EPEVTQTPSHQVTQMGQEVILRCVPISNHLYFYWYRQILGQKVEFLVSFYNNEISEKSEIFDDQFSVERPDGSNFTLKIRSTKLEDSAMYFCASSDPVRGFVGANVLTFGAGSRLTVL.